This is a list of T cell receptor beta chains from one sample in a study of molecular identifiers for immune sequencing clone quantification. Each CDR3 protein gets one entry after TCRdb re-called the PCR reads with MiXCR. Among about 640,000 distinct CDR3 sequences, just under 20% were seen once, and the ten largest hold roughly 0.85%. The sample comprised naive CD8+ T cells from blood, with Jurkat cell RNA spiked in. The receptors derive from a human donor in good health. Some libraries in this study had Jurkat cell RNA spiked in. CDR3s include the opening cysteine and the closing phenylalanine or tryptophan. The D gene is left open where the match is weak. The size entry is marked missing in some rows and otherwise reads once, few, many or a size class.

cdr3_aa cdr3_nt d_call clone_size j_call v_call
CAWKRGAYEQYF TGTGCCTGGAAACGGGGGGCCTACGAGCAGTACTTC TRBD2 many TRBJ2-7 TRBV30
CASSFTGVEQYF TGTGCCAGCAGCTTTACAGGGGTCGAGCAGTACTTC TRBD1 many TRBJ2-7 TRBV7-9
CASSLGGGPAGTQYF TGTGCCAGCAGTTTAGGGGGGGGCCCGGCTGGGACCCAGTACTTC - - TRBJ2-5 TRBV12-3/TRBV12-4
CASSHTGMGQPQHF TGCGCCAGCAGCCATACAGGGATGGGACAGCCCCAGCATTTT - many TRBJ1-5 TRBV4-1
CSARGATTVYEQYF TGCAGTGCTAGAGGTGCCACAACAGTCTACGAGCAGTACTTC - many TRBJ2-7 TRBV20-1
CASSQEWIGSGSDEQFF TGCGCCAGCAGCCAAGAATGGATCGGTAGCGGAAGTGATGAGCAGTTCTTC - few TRBJ2-1 TRBV4-3
CASSRTGGIQPQHF TGTGCCAGCAGTAGGACAGGGGGGATTCAGCCCCAGCATTTT TRBD1 few TRBJ1-5 TRBV6-2/TRBV6-3
CASSYTGGYEQFF TGTGCCAGCAGTTATACAGGGGGATATGAGCAGTTCTTC TRBD1 few TRBJ2-1 TRBV27
CASSRDQETQYF TGCGCCAGTTCCAGGGACCAAGAGACCCAGTACTTC - many TRBJ2-5 TRBV7-7
CASSLGLGGRAYEQYF TGTGCCAGCAGCTTGGGATTAGGGGGGAGAGCCTACGAGCAGTACTTC - many TRBJ2-7 TRBV5-8
CASTSVDSSYEQYF TGTGCCAGCACCTCAGTGGATTCCTCCTACGAGCAGTACTTC - - TRBJ2-7 TRBV7-9
CAGSAPGTGNNSPLHF TGTGCCGGCAGCGCCCCCGGGACGGGGAATAATTCACCCCTCCACTTT - - TRBJ1-6 TRBV7-9
CASSLGTANEQFF TGTGCCAGTAGTTTAGGGACAGCGAATGAGCAGTTCTTC TRBD1 many TRBJ2-1 TRBV19
CSATGLAGGEFSSYEQYF TGCAGTGCGACCGGACTAGCGGGGGGAGAATTTAGCTCCTACGAGCAGTACTTC TRBD2 few TRBJ2-7 TRBV20-1
CASGQENGASHEQYF TGCGCCAGCGGCCAAGAAAACGGGGCCTCCCACGAGCAGTACTTC - once TRBJ2-7 TRBV4-3
CASSLADRVTGELFF TGTGCCAGCAGCTTAGCGGACAGGGTCACCGGGGAGCTGTTTTTT TRBD1 few TRBJ2-2 TRBV7-8
CASSQDTDPYGYTF TGTGCCAGCAGCCAAGACACGGATCCTTATGGCTACACCTTC - many TRBJ1-2 TRBV14
CASSSSRQGNSGNTIYF TGTGCCAGCAGCTCGAGCCGACAGGGGAACTCTGGAAACACCATATATTTT TRBD1 many TRBJ1-3 TRBV9
CACSLKNQPQHF TGTGCCTGCAGCTTAAAGAATCAGCCCCAGCATTTT - - TRBJ1-5 TRBV13
CASTPGQGPTDTQYF TGCGCCAGCACCCCTGGCCAGGGCCCCACAGATACGCAGTATTTT - many TRBJ2-3 TRBV4-3
CASSYGQGLETQYF TGTGCCAGCAGTTATGGACAGGGGTTAGAGACCCAGTACTTC TRBD1 - TRBJ2-5 TRBV6-5
CSARGYGQSYEQYF TGCAGTGCTAGAGGGTACGGACAGAGCTACGAGCAGTACTTC - many TRBJ2-7 TRBV20-1
CASRRDSLMNTEAFF TGTGCCAGCAGGCGGGACAGTCTAATGAACACTGAAGCTTTCTTT TRBD1 few TRBJ1-1 TRBV12-3/TRBV12-4
CASQTGVNQPQHF TGTGCCAGCCAGACAGGGGTCAATCAGCCCCAGCATTTT TRBD1 many TRBJ1-5 TRBV27
CASSIFVTPGYEQYF TGTGCCAGTAGTATATTTGTTACCCCCGGTTACGAGCAGTACTTC - many TRBJ2-7 TRBV19
CAWRLAGGRVSDTQYF TGTGCCTGGAGACTAGCGGGGGGGCGAGTGTCAGATACGCAGTATTTT TRBD2 many TRBJ2-3 TRBV30
CASSLGPGATLHF TGTGCCAGCAGTTTAGGGCCAGGTGCGACGCTCCACTTT - - TRBJ1-6 TRBV27
CSAPPSGGVRAKLFF TGCAGTGCCCCACCTTCTGGTGGGGTCCGAGCAAAACTGTTTTTT - once TRBJ1-4 TRBV20-1
CASSSSGEALREKLFF TGTGCCAGCAGCTCATCGGGAGAGGCCTTGAGGGAAAAACTGTTTTTT - many TRBJ1-4 TRBV11-2